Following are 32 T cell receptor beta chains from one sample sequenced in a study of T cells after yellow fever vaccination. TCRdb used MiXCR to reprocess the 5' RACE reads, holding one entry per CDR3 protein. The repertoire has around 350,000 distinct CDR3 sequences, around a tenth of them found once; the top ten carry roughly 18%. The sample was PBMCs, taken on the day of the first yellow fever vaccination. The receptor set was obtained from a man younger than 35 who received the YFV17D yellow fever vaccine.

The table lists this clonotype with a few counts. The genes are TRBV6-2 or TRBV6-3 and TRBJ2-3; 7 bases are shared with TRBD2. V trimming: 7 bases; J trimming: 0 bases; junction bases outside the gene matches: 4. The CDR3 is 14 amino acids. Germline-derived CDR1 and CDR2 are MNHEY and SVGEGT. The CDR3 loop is CASKRDYSTDTQYF. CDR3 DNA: TGTGCCAGCAAACGGGACTACAGCACAGATACGCAGTATTTT.

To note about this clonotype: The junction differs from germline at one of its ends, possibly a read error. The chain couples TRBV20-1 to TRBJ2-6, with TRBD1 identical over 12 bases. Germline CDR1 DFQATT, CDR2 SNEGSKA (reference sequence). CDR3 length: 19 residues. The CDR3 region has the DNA TGCAGTGTTAGACCGGGACAGGGGGCGAGGGGATCTGGGGCCAACGTCCTGACTTTC. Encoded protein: CSVRPGQGARGSGANVLTF.

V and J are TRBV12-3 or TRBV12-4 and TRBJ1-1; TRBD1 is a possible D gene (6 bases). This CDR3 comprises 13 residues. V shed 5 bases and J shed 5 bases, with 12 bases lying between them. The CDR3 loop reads CASSTDRGTEAFF. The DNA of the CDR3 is TGTGCCAGCAGTACGGACAGAGGGACTGAAGCTTTCTTT.

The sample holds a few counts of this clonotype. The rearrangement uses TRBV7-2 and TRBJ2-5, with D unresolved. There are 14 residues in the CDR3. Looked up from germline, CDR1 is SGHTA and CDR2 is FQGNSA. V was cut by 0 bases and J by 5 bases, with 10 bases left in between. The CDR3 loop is CASSLAGSHETQYF. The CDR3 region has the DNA TGTGCCAGCAGCTTAGCAGGGTCCCACGAGACCCAGTACTTC. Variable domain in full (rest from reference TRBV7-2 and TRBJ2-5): GAGVSQSPSNKVTEKGKDVELRCDPISGHTALYWYRQSLGQGLEFLIYFQGNSAPDKSGLPSDRFSAERTGGSVSTLTIQRTQQEDSAVYLCASSLAGSHETQYFGPGTRLLVL.

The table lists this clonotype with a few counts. The DNA of the CDR3 is TGCAGTGCCAGGACCCTTGACAGGGGGAACACTGAAGCTTTCTTT. Translated, it gives CSARTLDRGNTEAFF. The chain uses TRBV20-1 and TRBJ1-1; 8 bases fit TRBD1. J lost 1 base, V lost 6 bases, and 10 bases had no gene match. Germline CDR1 is DFQATT and CDR2 is SNEGSKA (reference sequence). This CDR3 contains 15 residues.

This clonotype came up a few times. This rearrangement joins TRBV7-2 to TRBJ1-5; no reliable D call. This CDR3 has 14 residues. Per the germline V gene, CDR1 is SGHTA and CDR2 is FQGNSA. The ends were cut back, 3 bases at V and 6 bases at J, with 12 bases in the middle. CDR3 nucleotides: TGTGCCAGCAGCTTCTTAGTAGATTCTCAGCCCCAGCATTTT. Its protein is CASSFLVDSQPQHF.

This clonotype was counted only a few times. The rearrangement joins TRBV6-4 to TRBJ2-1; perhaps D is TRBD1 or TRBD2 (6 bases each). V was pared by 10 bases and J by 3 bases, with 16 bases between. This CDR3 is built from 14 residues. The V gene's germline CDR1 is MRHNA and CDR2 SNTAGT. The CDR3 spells CATRRGPNYNEQFF. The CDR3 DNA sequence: TGTGCCACCCGACGGGGGCCTAACTACAATGAGCAGTTCTTC.

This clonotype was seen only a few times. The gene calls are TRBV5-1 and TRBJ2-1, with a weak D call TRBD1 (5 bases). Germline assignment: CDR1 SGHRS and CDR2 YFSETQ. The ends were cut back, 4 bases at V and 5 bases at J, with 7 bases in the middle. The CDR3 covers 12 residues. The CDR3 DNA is TGCGCCAGCAGCGTGGACAACAATGAGCAGTTCTTC. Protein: CASSVDNNEQFF.

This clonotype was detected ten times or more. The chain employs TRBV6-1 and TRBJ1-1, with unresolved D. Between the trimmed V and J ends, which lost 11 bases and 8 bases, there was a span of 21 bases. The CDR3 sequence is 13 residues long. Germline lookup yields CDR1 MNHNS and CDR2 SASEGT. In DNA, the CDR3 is TGTGCCGGCTCAAAAGTAGGGAACTCGGAAGCTTTCTTT. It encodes CAGSKVGNSEAFF.

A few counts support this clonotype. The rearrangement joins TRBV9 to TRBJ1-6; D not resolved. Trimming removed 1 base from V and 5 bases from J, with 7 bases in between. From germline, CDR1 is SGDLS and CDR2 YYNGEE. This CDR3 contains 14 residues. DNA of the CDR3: TGTGCCAGCAGCGTAAGTCTTGATAATTCACCCCTCCACTTT. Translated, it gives CASSVSLDNSPLHF. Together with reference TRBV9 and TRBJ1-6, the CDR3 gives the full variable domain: DSGVTQTPKHLITATGQRVTLRCSPRSGDLSVYWYQQSLDQGLQFLIQYYNGEERAKGNILERFSAQQFPDLHSELNLSSLELGDSALYFCASSVSLDNSPLHFGNGTRLTVT.

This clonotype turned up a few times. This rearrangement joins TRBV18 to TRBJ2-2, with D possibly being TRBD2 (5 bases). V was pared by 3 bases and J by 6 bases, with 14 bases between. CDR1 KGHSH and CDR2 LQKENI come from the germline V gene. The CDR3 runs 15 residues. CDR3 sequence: CASSPQRGEAGELFF. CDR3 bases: TGTGCCAGCTCACCCCAACGGGGAGAGGCCGGGGAGCTGTTTTTT.

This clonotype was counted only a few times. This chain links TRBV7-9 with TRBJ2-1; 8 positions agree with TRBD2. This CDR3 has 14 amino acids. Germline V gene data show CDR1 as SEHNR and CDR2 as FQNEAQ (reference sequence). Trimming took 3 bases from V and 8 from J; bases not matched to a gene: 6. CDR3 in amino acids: CASSFTGGVDEQFF. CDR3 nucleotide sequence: TGTGCCAGCAGCTTCACGGGGGGGGTTGATGAGCAGTTCTTC. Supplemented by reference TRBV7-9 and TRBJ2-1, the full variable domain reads DTGVSQNPRHKITKRGQNVTFRCDPISEHNRLYWYRQTLGQGPEFLTYFQNEAQLEKSRLLSDRFSAERPKGSFSTLEIQRTEQGDSAMYLCASSFTGGVDEQFFGPGTRLTVL.

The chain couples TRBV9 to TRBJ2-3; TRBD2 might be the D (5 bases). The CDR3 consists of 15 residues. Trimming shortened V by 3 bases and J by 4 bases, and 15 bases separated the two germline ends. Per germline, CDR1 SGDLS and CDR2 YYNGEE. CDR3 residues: CASSGLSVGADTQYF. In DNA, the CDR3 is TGTGCCAGCAGCGGACTATCCGTGGGCGCAGATACGCAGTATTTT.

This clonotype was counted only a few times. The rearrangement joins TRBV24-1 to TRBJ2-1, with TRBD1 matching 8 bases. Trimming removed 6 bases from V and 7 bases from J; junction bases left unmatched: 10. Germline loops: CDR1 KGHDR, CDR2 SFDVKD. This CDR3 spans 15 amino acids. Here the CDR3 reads CATSPGSGGPNEQFF. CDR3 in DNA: TGTGCCACCAGTCCGGGATCAGGGGGCCCGAATGAGCAGTTCTTC.

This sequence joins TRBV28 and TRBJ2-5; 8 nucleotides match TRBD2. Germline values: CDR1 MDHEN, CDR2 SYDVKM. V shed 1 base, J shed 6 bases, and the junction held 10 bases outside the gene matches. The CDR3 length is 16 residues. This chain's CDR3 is CASSLSLGGAVKTQYF. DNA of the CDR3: TGTGCCAGCAGTTTATCTCTCGGGGGGGCCGTAAAGACCCAGTACTTC. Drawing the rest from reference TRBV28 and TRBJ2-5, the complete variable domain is DVKVTQSSRYLVKRTGEKVFLECVQDMDHENMFWYRQDPGLGLRLIYFSYDVKMKEKGDIPEGYSVSREKKERFSLILESASTNQTSMYLCASSLSLGGAVKTQYFGPGTRLLVL.

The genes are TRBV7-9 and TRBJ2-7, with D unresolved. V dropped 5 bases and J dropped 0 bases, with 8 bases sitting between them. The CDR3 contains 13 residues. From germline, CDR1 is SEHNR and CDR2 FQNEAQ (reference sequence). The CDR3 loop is CASSPKDSYEQYV. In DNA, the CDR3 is TGTGCCAGCAGCCCGAAAGACTCCTACGAGCAGTACGTC.

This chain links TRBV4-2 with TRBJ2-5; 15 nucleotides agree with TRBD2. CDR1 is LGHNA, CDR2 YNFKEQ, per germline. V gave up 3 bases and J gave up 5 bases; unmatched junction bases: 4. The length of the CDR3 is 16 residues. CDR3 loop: CASSHGLAGGPETQYF. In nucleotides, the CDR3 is TGTGCCAGCAGCCATGGACTAGCGGGGGGGCCGGAGACCCAGTACTTC.

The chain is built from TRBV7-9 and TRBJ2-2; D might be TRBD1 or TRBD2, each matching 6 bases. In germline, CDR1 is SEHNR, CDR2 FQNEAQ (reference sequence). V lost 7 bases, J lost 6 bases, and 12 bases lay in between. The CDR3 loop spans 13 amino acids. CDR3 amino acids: CASTEGEAGELFF. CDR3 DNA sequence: TGTGCCAGCACGGAGGGGGAAGCCGGGGAGCTGTTTTTT.

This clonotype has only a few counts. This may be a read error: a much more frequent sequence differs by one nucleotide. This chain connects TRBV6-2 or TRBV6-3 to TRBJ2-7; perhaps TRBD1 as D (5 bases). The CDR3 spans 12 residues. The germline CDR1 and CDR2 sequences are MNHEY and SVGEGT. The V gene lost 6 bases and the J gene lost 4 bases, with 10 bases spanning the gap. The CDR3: CASSIGVYEQYF. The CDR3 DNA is TGTGCCAGCAGCATAGGGGTGTACGAGCAGTACTTC.

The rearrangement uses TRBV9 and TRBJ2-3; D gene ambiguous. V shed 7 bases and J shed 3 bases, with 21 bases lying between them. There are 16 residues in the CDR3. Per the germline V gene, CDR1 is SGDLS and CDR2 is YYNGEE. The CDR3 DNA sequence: TGTGCCAGCTCTCCCGTGGCCTCTCCGAGGACAGATACGCAGTATTTT. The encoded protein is CASSPVASPRTDTQYF.

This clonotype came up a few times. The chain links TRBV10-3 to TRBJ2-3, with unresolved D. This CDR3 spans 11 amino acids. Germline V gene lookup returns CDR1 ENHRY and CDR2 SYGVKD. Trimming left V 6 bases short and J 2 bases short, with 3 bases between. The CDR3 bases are TGTGCCATCAGGGTCACAGATACGCAGTATTTT. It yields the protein CAIRVTDTQYF.

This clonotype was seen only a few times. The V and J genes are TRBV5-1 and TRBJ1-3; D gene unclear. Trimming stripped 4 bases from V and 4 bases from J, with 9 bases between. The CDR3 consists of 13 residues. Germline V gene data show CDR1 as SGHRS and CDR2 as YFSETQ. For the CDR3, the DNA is TGCGCCAGCAGCCGCGACGGGGGAAACACCATATATTTT. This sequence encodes CASSRDGGNTIYF.

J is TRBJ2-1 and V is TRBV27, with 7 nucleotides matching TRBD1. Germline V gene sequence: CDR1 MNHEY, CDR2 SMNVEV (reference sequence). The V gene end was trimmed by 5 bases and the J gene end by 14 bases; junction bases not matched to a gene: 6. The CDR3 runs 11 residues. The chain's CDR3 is CASSPGQGEFF. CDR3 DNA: TGTGCCAGCAGTCCGGGCCAGGGGGAGTTCTTC.

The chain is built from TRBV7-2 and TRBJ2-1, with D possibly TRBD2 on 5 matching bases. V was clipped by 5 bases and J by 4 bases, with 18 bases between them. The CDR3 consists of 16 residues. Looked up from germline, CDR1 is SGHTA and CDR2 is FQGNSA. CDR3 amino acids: CASSPTRARTYNEQFF. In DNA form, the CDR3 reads TGTGCCAGCAGCCCCACCAGAGCGCGGACTTACAATGAGCAGTTCTTC.

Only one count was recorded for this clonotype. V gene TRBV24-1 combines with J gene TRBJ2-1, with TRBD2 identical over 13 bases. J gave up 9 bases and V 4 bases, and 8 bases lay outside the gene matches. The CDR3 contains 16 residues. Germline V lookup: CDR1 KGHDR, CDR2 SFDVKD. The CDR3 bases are TGTGCCACCAGTGACCGCACTAGCGGGGGGGCCGGTGAGCAGTTCTTC. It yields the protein CATSDRTSGGAGEQFF.

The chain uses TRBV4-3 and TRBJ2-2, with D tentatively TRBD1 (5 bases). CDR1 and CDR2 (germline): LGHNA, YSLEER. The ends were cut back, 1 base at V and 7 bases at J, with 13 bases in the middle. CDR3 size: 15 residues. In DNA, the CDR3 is TGCGCCAGCAGCCAAGCCCCGCCAGGGCACGGGGAGCTGTTTTTT. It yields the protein CASSQAPPGHGELFF.

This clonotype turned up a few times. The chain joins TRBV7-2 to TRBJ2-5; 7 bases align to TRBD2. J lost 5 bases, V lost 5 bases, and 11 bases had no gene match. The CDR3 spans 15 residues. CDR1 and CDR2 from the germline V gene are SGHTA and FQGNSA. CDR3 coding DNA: TGTGCCAGCAGCCCGGACTGGGCGGGGGAGGAGACCCAGTACTTC. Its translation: CASSPDWAGEETQYF.

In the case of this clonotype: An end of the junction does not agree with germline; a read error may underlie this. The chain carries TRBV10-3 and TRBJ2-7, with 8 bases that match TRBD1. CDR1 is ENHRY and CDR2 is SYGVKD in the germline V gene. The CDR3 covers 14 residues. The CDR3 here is CAIREGQVSHEQYF. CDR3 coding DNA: TGTGCCATCAGGGAGGGACAGGTCTCCCACGAGCAGTACTTC.

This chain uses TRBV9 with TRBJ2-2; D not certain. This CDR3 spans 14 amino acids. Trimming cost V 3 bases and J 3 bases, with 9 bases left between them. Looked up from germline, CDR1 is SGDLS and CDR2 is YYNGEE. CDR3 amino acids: CASSANSHTGELFF. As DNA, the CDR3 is TGTGCCAGCAGCGCTAACTCCCACACCGGGGAGCTGTTTTTT.

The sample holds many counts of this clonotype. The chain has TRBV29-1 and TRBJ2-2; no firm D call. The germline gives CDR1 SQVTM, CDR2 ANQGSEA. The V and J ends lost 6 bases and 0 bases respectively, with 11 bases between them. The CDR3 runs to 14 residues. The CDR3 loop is CSVKPGPNTGELFF. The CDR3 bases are TGCAGCGTCAAACCGGGCCCGAACACCGGGGAGCTGTTTTTT.

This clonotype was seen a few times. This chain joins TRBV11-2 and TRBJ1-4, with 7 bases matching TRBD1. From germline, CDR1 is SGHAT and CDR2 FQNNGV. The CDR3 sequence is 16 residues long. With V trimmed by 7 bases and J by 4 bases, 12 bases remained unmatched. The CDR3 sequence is CASTTIKGQDNEKLFF. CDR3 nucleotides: TGTGCCAGCACCACCATCAAAGGACAGGATAATGAAAAACTGTTTTTT.

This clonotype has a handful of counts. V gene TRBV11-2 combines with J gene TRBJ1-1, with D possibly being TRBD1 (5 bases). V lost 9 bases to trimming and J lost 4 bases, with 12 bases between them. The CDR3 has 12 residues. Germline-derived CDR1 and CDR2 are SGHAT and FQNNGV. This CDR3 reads CASTREGTEAFF. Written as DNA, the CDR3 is TGTGCCAGTACCAGGGAGGGCACTGAAGCTTTCTTT.